What follows are 11 T cell receptor beta chains derived from one specimen sequenced in a study of T-cell memory formation after mild COVID-19. TCRdb processed the 5' RACE reads anew with MiXCR; each CDR3 protein has one entry. In the table there are around 340,000 distinct CDR3 sequences, around 21% of which are singletons. Sequenced input: PBMCs or a T cell subset sorted from them (not recorded which). The receptors derive from an adult woman who had mild COVID-19 (a few samples of this study predate the infection). Cell type and time point are not known.

The chain is built from TRBV7-2 and TRBJ1-2, with 8 nucleotides matching TRBD1. The V gene's germline CDR1 is SGHTA and CDR2 FQGNSA. CDR3 length: 14 amino acids. The V gene end was trimmed by 5 bases and the J gene end by 8 bases; junction bases not matched to a gene: 10. The CDR3 bases are TGTGCCAGCAGCAAAGGAGGACAGGGACGAGGCTACACCTTC. Translated, it gives CASSKGGQGRGYTF.

Here the CDR3 reads CATSTSMGLAGSTDTQYF. Written as DNA, the CDR3 is TGTGCCACCAGCACCTCCATGGGACTAGCGGGGAGCACAGATACGCAGTATTTT. The gene calls are TRBV15 and TRBJ2-3; 13 bases line up with TRBD2. J was trimmed by 0 bases and V by 4 bases; bases with no gene match: 7. Germline assignment: CDR1 LNHNV and CDR2 YYDKDF (reference sequence). The CDR3 covers 18 residues.

The table lists this clonotype with a few counts. The rearrangement joins TRBV7-2 to TRBJ2-7; 9 nucleotides match TRBD1. Germline assignment: CDR1 SGHTA and CDR2 FQGNSA. The CDR3 runs 14 residues. The J segment lost 6 bases and the V segment lost 1 base, leaving 4 bases of the junction unmatched. The CDR3 region is CASSLDGTGSEQYF. The CDR3 DNA follows: TGTGCCAGCAGCTTAGATGGGACAGGGAGCGAGCAGTACTTC.

The V and J genes are TRBV6-1 and TRBJ2-7, with D possibly TRBD1 on 5 matching bases. Germline V gene lookup returns CDR1 MNHNS and CDR2 SASEGT. The germline V and J ends were trimmed by 3 bases and 3 bases, with 12 bases remaining between them. The length of the CDR3 is 14 residues. This CDR3 reads CASSDDRAFYEQYF. In DNA form, the CDR3 reads TGTGCCAGCAGTGATGACAGAGCCTTCTACGAGCAGTACTTC.

In this sample, this clonotype turned up a few times. The V gene is TRBV12-3 or TRBV12-4, the J gene TRBJ1-2; D is uncertain. This CDR3 has 14 residues. V was clipped by 3 bases and J by 3 bases, with 11 bases between them. CDR3 DNA sequence: TGTGCCAGCAGTTTGCCCGGGTTGTACTATGGCTACACCTTC. Protein: CASSLPGLYYGYTF.

The gene calls are TRBV11-3 and TRBJ2-1; a weak D match, TRBD1 (6 bases). There are 13 residues in the CDR3. The germline V gene encodes CDR1 SGHNT and CDR2 YENEEA. The V gene lost 5 bases and the J gene lost 5 bases, with 10 bases spanning the gap. This CDR3 is CASSPDSNNEQFF. The CDR3, as DNA: TGTGCCAGCAGCCCGGACAGCAACAATGAGCAGTTCTTC.

At least ten counts were recorded for this clonotype. V gene TRBV7-2 combines with J gene TRBJ2-4, with D possibly TRBD1 on 6 matching bases. Germline CDR1 reads SGHTA; CDR2 reads FQGNSA. This CDR3 is 15 amino acids long. With 6 bases removed from V and 7 bases from J, the gap between germline ends came to 19 bases. The CDR3 DNA reads as TGTGCCAGCAGTATACAAAACAGGGATGGGAACATTCAGTACTTC. Amino acid sequence: CASSIQNRDGNIQYF. Drawing the rest from reference TRBV7-2 and TRBJ2-4, the complete variable domain is GAGVSQSPSNKVTEKGKDVELRCDPISGHTALYWYRQSLGQGLEFLIYFQGNSAPDKSGLPSDRFSAERTGGSVSTLTIQRTQQEDSAVYLCASSIQNRDGNIQYFGAGTRLSVL.

This clonotype has more than one count but fewer than ten. J is TRBJ2-7 and V is TRBV19, with TRBD2 identical over 9 bases. Germline V gene data show CDR1 as LNHDA and CDR2 as SQIVND (reference sequence). CDR3 length: 15 amino acids. V gave up 3 bases and J gave up 3 bases; unmatched junction bases: 6. The CDR3 nucleotides read TGTGCCAGTAGTATGTCTAGCGGGACAATCTACGAGCAGTACTTC. This codes for CASSMSSGTIYEQYF.

This clonotype has more than one count but fewer than ten. The chain is built from TRBV7-9 and TRBJ1-1; D gene uncertain. Germline V gene data show CDR1 as SEHNR and CDR2 as FQNEAQ (reference sequence). The CDR3 spans 13 residues. V lost 5 bases to trimming and J lost 5 bases, with 12 bases between them. CDR3 coding DNA: TGTGCCAGCAGCCCCTCAAGTGGGACTGAAGCTTTCTTT. Translated: CASSPSSGTEAFF.

The V and J genes are TRBV30 and TRBJ2-4; D is uncertain. Trimming took off 0 bases at V and 0 bases at J, with 12 bases between the two ends. The CDR3 has 16 residues. CDR1 GTSNPN and CDR2 SVGIG come from the germline V gene (reference sequence). CDR3 DNA sequence: TGTGCCTGGAGTGTACCCGGGTCCCTAGCCAAAAACATTCAGTACTTC. This sequence encodes CAWSVPGSLAKNIQYF.

In this sample, this clonotype turned up a few times. The chain employs TRBV19 and TRBJ2-3; 10 nucleotides line up with TRBD2. Germline assignment: CDR1 LNHDA and CDR2 SQIVND (reference sequence). CDR3 size: 17 residues. V shed 6 bases, J shed 2 bases, and the junction held 11 bases outside the gene matches. The CDR3 DNA reads TGTGCCAGTAGACCCTCAACTAGCGGGACCGACACAGATACGCAGTATTTT. Amino acid sequence: CASRPSTSGTDTDTQYF. Using reference TRBV19 and TRBJ2-3 for the parts outside the CDR3, the full variable domain is DGGITQSPKYLFRKEGQNVTLSCEQNLNHDAMYWYRQDPGQGLRLIYYSQIVNDFQKGDIAEGYSVSREKKESFPLTVTSAQKNPTAFYLCASRPSTSGTDTDTQYFGPGTRLTVL.